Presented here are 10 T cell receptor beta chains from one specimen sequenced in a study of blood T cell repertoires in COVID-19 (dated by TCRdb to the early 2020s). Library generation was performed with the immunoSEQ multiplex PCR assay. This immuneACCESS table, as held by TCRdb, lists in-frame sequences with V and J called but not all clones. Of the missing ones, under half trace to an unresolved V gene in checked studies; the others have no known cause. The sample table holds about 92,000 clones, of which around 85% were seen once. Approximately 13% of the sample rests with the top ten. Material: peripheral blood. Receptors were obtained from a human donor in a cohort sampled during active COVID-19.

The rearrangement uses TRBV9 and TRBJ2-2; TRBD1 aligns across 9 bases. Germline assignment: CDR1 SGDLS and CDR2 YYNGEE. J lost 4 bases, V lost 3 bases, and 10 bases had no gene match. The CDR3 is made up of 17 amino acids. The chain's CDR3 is CASSADRGGYRTGELFF. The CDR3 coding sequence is TGTGCCAGCAGCGCTGACAGGGGGGGTTATCGCACCGGGGAGCTGTTTTTT.

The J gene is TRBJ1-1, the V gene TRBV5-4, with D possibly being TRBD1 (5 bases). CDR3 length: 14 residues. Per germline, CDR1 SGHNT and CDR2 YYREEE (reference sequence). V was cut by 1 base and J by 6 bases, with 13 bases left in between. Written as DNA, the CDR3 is TGTGCCAGCAGCTTGCAGGGAAGTAGGGCTGAAGCTTTCTTT. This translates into CASSLQGSRAEAFF.

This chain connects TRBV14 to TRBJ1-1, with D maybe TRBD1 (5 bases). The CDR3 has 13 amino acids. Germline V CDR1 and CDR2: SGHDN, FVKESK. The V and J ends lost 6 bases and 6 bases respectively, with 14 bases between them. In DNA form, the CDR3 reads TGTGCCAGCAGACGGCAGGGTCCGGCTGAAGCTTTCTTT. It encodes CASRRQGPAEAFF.

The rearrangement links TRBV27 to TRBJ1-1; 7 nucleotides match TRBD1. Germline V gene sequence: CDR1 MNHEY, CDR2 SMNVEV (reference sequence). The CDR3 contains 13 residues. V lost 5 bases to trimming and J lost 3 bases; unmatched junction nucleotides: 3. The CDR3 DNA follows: TGTGCCAGCAGTCCAACAGGGGACACTGAAGCTTTCTTT. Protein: CASSPTGDTEAFF.

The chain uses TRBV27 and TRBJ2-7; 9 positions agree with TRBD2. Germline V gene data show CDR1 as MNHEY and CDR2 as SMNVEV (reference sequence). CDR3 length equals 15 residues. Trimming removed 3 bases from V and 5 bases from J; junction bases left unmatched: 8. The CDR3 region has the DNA TGTGCCAGCAGTTTGGAGGTGACTAGCGGTAACGAGCAGTACTTC. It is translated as CASSLEVTSGNEQYF.

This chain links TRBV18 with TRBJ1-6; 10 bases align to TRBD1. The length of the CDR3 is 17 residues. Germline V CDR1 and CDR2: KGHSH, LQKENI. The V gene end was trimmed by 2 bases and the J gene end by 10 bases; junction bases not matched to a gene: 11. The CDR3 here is CASSPFSGTGVSSPLHF. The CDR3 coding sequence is TGTGCCAGCTCACCATTTTCCGGGACAGGGGTAAGCTCACCCCTCCACTTT.

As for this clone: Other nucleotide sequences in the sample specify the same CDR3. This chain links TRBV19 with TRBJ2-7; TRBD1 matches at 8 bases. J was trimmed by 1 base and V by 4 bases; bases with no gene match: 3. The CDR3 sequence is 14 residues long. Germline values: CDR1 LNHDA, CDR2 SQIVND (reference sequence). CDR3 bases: TGTGCCAGTAGTAGGGGACAGGATTCCTACGAGCAGTACTTC. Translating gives CASSRGQDSYEQYF.

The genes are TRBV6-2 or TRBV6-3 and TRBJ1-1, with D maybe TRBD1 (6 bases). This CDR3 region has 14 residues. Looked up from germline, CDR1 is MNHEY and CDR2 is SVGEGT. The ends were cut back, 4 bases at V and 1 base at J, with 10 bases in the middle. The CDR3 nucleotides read TGTGCCAGCAGTTCGGGACATCAGAACACTGAAGCTTTCTTT. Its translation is CASSSGHQNTEAFF.

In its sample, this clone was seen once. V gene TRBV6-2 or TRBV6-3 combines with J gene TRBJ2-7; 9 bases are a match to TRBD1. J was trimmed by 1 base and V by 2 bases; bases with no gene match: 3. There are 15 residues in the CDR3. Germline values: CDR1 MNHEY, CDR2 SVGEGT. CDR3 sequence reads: CASSYLDRGSYEQYF. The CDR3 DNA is TGTGCCAGCAGTTACCTGGACAGGGGTTCCTACGAGCAGTACTTC.

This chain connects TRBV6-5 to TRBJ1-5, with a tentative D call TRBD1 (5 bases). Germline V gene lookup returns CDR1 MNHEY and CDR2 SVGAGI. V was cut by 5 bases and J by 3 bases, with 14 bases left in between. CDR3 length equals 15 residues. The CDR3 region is CASSRTQGNNQPQHF. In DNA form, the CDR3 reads TGTGCCAGCAGTCGCACCCAGGGAAACAATCAGCCCCAGCATTTT.